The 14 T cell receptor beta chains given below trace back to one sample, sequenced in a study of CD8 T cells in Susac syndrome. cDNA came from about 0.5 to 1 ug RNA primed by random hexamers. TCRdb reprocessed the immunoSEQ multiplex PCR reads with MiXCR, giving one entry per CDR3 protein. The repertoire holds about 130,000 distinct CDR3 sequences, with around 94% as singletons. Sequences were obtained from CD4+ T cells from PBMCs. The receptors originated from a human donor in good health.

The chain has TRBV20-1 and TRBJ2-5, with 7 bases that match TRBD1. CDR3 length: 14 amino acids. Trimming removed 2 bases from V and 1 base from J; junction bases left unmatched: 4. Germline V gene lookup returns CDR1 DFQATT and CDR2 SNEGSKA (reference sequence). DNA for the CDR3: TGCAGTGCTAGACCCGGGACAGCCCAAGAGACCCAGTACTTC. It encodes CSARPGTAQETQYF.

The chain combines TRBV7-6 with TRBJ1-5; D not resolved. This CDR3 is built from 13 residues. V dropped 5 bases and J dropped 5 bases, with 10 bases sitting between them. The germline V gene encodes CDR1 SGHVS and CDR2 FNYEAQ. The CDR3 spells CASSLGRYQPQHF. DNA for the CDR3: TGTGCCAGCAGCCTGGGCAGATATCAGCCCCAGCATTTT.

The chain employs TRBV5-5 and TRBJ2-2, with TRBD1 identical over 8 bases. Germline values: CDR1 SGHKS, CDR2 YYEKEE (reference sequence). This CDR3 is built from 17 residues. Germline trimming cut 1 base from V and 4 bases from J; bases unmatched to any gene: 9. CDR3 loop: CASSLTAGTGVTGELFF. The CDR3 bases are TGTGCCAGCAGCTTGACGGCAGGGACAGGAGTCACCGGGGAGCTGTTTTTT. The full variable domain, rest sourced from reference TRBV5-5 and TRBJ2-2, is DAGVTQSPTHLIKTRGQQVTLRCSPISGHKSVSWYQQVLGQGPQFIFQYYEKEERGRGNFPDRFSARQFPNYSSELNVNALLLGDSALYLCASSLTAGTGVTGELFFGEGSRLTVL.

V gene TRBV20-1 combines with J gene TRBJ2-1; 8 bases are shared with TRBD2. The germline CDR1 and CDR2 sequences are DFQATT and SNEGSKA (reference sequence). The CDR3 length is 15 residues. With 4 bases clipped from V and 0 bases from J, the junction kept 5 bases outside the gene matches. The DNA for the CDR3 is TGCAGTGCTACAACTAGCGGTAGCTCCTACAATGAGCAGTTCTTC. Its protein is CSATTSGSSYNEQFF.

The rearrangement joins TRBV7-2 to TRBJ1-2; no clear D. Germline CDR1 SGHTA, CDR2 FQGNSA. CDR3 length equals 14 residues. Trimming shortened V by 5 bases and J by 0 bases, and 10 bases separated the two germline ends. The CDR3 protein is CASSPTGANYGYTF. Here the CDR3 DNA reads TGTGCCAGCAGCCCGACGGGAGCTAACTATGGCTACACCTTC. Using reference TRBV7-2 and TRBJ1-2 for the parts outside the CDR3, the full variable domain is GAGVSQSPSNKVTEKGKDVELRCDPISGHTALYWYRQSLGQGLEFLIYFQGNSAPDKSGLPSDRFSAERTGGSVSTLTIQRTQQEDSAVYLCASSPTGANYGYTFGSGTRLTVV.

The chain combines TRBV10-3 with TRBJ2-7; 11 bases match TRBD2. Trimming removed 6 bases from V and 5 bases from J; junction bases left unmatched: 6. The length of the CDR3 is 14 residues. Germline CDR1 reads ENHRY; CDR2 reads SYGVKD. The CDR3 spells CAIRIAGGSDEQYF. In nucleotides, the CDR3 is TGTGCCATCAGGATAGCGGGAGGGAGCGACGAGCAGTACTTC.

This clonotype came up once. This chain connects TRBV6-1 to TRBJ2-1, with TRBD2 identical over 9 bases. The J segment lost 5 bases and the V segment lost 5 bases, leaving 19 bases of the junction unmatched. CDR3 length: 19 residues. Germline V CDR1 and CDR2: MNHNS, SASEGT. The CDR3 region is CASSPPLLSGASGNNEQFF. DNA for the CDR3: TGTGCCAGCAGTCCCCCCTTGCTCTCGGGGGCTAGCGGGAACAATGAGCAGTTCTTC.

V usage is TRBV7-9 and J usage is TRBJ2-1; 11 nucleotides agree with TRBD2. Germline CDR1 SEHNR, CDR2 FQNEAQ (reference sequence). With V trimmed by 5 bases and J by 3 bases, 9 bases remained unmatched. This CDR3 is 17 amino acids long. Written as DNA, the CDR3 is TGTGCCAGCAGCCAAAGCCTAGCGGGGGGTATCTACAATGAGCAGTTCTTC. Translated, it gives CASSQSLAGGIYNEQFF.

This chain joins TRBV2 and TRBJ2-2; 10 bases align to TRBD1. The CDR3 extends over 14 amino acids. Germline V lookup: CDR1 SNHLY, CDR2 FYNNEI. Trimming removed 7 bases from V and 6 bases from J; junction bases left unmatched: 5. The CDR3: CASIADRGAGELFF. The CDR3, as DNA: TGTGCCAGCATCGCGGACAGGGGGGCCGGGGAGCTGTTTTTT.

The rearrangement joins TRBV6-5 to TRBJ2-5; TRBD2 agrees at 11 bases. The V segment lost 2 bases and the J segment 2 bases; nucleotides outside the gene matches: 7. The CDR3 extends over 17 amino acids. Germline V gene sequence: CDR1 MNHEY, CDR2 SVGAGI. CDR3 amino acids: CASSYTSGSTSQETQYF. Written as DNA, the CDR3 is TGTGCCAGCAGTTACACTAGCGGGAGTACGTCACAAGAGACCCAGTACTTC.

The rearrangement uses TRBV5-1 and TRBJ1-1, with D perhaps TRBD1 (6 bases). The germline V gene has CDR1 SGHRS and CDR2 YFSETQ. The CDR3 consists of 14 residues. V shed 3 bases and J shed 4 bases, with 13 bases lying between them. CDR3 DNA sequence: TGCGCCAGCAGCTATGGACCAGGGGTCACTGAAGCTTTCTTT. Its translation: CASSYGPGVTEAFF.

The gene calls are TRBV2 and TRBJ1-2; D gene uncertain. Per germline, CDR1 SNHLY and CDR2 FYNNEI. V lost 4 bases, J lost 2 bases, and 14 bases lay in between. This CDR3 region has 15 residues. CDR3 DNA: TGTGCCAGCAGTGGAGCGGCAGGCTTAAACTATGGCTACACCTTC. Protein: CASSGAAGLNYGYTF.

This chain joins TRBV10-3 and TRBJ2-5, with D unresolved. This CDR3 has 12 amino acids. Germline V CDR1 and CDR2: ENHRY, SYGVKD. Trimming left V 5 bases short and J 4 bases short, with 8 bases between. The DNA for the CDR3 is TGTGCCATCAGTACGTCTGCAGAGACCCAGTACTTC. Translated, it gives CAISTSAETQYF.

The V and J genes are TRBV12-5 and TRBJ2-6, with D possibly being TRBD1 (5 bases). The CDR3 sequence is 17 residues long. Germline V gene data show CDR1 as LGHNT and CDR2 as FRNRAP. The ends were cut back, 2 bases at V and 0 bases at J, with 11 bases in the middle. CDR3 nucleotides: TGTGCTAGTGGTTTGTCCCAGGGTGGCTCTGGGGCCAACGTCCTGACTTTC. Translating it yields CASGLSQGGSGANVLTF.